This TCR beta chain was profiled in a study of blood T cell repertoires in COVID-19. Overall study: Acute-phase and convalescent COVID-19 samples originated in the United States, Italy and Spain. PBMCs, B-cell-depleted T cells, or T cells were the source of the cDNA or gDNA that made up the material.

Losses at the gene ends were 5 bases for V and 3 bases for J; bases not matched to a gene: 3. The CDR3 has 13 amino acids. The V gene's germline CDR1 is MNHEY and CDR2 SMNVEV (reference sequence). The data were produced by immunoSEQ multiplex PCR, yet TCRdb's version contains in-frame clones alone and is incomplete. The sample contains more than 45,000 clones, 70% to 90% of which appear only once. This sequence was found in an older woman with active COVID-19. The chain couples TRBV27 to TRBJ2-7, with 8 bases that match TRBD2. The source material was peripheral blood. DNA of the CDR3: TGTGCCAGCAGTACCGGGACTAGCTACGAGCAGTACTTC. It encodes CASSTGTSYEQYF.